This TCR beta chain came from a study of blood T cell repertoires in COVID-19. Across the whole study: Acute and convalescent COVID-19 specimens originated in the United States, Italy and Spain.

Per the study methods: Estimation of nucleated cell counts relied on the amplification of reference gene primers. TCRdb's copy holds only in-frame clones and misses some; the assay was immunoSEQ multiplex PCR. The V and J calls and clone size are taken from that table; D and trimming were inferred from the DNA. Here the sample spans some 200,000 clones, approximately 80% being singletons. Germline V gene sequence: CDR1 SGHTA, CDR2 FQGNSA. With V trimmed by 2 bases and J by 5 bases, 6 bases remained unmatched. CDR3 length: 15 residues. Sequencing used peripheral blood. The gene calls are TRBV7-2 and TRBJ2-1; the match to TRBD1 covers 7 bases. The sequence was obtained from a human donor in a cohort sampled during active COVID-19. CDR3: CASSLYGQAHNEQFF. The CDR3 DNA reads as TGTGCCAGCAGCTTATACGGACAGGCCCACAATGAGCAGTTCTTC.